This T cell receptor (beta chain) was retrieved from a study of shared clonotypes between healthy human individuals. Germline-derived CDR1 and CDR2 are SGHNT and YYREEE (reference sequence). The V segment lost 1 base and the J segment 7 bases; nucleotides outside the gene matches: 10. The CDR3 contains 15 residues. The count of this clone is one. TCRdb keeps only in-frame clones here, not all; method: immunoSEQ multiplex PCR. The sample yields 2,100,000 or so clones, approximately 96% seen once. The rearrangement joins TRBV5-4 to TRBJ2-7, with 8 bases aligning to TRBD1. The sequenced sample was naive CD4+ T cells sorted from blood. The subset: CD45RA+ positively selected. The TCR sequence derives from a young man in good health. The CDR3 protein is CASSLFGQGEWEQYF. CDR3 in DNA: TGTGCCAGCAGCTTGTTTGGACAGGGAGAGTGGGAGCAGTACTTC.